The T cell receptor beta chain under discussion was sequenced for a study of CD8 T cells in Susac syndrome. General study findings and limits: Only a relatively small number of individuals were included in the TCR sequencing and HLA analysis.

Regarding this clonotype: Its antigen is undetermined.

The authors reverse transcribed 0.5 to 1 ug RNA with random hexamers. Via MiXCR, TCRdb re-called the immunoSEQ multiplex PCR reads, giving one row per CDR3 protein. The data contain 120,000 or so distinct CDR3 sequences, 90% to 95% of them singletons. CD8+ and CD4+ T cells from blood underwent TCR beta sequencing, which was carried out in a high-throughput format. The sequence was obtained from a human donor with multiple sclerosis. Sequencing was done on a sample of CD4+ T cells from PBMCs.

In nucleotides, the CDR3 is TGTGCCAGCAGCTTAGGAGGCCCCTCACCCCTCCACTTT. Translation gives CASSLGGPSPLHF. The chain joins TRBV7-2 to TRBJ1-6; D not certain. V dropped 1 base and J dropped 10 bases, with 8 bases sitting between them. Germline lookup yields CDR1 SGHTA and CDR2 FQGNSA. The CDR3 is made up of 13 amino acids.